This TCR beta chain came from a study of low-dose radiotherapy and immunotherapy resistance in tumors. Overall study: Patients took oral aspirin 300 mg daily for four cycles from cycle 1 day 1.

The germline gives CDR1 MNHGY, CDR2 SAAAGT. Losses at the gene ends were 6 bases for V and 2 bases for J; bases not matched to a gene: 5. The length of the CDR3 is 14 residues. The time point: after trial treatment. Noted treatment: LDRT plus nivolumab, ipilimumab, low-dose cyclophosphamide and aspirin (RACIN trial). Low-dose radiotherapy and low-dose cyclophosphamide, together with aspirin, ipilimumab and nivolumab, were given to donors. This clonotype was counted ten times or more. Primers targeting TRAV and TRBV primed first-strand cDNA, covering alpha and beta chains. The PCR that amplified TCRs ran for around 20 cycles, relying on a constant-region primer and a V-primer adapter. From the reads, TCRdb called clonotypes with MiXCR, one entry per CDR3 protein. The sample has 30,000 to 40,000 distinct CDR3 sequences; less than 25% are singletons.

Here the sequenced sample was PBMCs, taken after low-dose radiotherapy plus immunotherapy. The chain has TRBV6-8 and TRBJ2-5, with 8 bases that match TRBD1. This TCR was recovered from a female donor with ovarian cancer. The CDR3 region has the DNA TGTGCCAGCAGGTTCCGGGACAGGCAAGAGACCCAGTACTTC. This encodes CASRFRDRQETQYF.